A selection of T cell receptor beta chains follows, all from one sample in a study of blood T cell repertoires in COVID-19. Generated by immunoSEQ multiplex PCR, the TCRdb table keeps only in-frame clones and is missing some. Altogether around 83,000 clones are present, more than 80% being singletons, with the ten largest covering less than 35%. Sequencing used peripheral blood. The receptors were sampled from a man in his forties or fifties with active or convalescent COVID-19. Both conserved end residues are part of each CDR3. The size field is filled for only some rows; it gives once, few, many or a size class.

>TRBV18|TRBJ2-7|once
CASSPYASGSYEQYF
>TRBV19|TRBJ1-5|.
CASTPFFNRVAQPQHF
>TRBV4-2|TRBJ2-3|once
CASSLRSGGDASYTDTQYF
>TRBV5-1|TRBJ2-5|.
CASSHRDRVQETQYF
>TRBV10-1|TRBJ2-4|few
CASSERGGINIQYF
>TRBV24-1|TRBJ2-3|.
CATSDPGQGQADTQYF
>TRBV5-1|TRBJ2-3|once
CASSLGQSTDTQYF
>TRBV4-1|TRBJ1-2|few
CASSHPTGALNYGYTF
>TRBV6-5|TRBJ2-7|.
CASSTGGGSYEQYF
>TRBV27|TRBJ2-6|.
CASSLRTGPNSGANVLTF
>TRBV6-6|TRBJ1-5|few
CASSPGTGGDNQPQHF
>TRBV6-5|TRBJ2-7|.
CASRGTNEQYF
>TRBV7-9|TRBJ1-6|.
CASSLDSPGNSPLHF
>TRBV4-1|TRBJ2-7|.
CASSQGDRGVYEQYF
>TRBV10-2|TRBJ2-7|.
CASSDVTNTYEQYF
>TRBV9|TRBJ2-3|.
CASSVWAGGTDTQYF
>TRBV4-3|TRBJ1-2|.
CASSQDPGLNYGYTF
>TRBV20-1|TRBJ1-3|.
CSASTALQGTIYF
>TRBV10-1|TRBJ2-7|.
CASNPDRGLYEQYF
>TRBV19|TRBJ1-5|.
CASSDPRGPGGQPQHF
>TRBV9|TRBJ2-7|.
CASSVGHGRDEQYF
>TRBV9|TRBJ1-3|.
CASSVSPGGASGNTIYF
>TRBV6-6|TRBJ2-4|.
CASIGSSGAGNIQYF
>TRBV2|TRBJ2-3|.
CASSDFTSTDTQYF
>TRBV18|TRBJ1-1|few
CASSRSTTGVGTEAFF
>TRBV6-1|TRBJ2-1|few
CASSATSGESYNEQFF
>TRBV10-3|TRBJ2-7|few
CAISAGTGLGEQYF
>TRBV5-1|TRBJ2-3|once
CASSISPGVSTDTQYF
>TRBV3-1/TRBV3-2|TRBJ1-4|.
CASSQARGIGEKLFF
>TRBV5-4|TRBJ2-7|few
CASQPSGGAYEQYF
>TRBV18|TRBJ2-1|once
CASSPMEGTSYNEQFF
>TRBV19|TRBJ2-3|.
CASRGLARGTDTQYF
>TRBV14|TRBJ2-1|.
CASSQGTGGYEQFF
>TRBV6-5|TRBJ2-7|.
CASSYRGQSYEQYF
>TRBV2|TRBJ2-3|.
CASSRGAGGFSDTQYF
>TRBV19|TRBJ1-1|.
CASKPWTGGGGTEAFF
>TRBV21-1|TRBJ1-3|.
CASSKERGQVYGNTIYF
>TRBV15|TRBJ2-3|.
CATSRDRGAGVQYF
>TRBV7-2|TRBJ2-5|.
CASSLALAAPQETQYF
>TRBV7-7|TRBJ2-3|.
CASSKTSGPTDTQYF
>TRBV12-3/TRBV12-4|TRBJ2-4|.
CASSIKNIQYF
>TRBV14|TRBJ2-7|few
CASSQDRLGQGAGKQYF
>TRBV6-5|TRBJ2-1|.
CASLLGHISYNEQFF
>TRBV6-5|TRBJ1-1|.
CASSSRRTGGGTEAFF